This T cell receptor (beta chain) was recorded in a study of T cell changes during pregnancy in multiple sclerosis. Per the germline V gene, CDR1 is MRHNA and CDR2 is SNTAGT. V lost 0 bases, J lost 5 bases, and 12 bases lay in between. This CDR3 comprises 15 residues. Assay: immunoSEQ multiplex PCR; the TCRdb copy retains only in-frame clones and omits some. The sample gives approximately 40,000 clones, more than 85% of which show up once; approximately 5% is in the top ten. The clonotype was recovered from a female donor with multiple sclerosis, enrolled in a pregnancy study. The sample consisted of CD8+ T cells from peripheral blood mononuclear cells, taken in the third trimester of pregnancy. The chain carries TRBV6-4 and TRBJ2-3; maybe TRBD2 (6 bases). DNA for the CDR3: TGTGCCAGCAGTGACTCTGCCCGGGGAGGAGATACGCAGTATTTT. It is translated as CASSDSARGGDTQYF.